This T cell receptor beta chain was obtained from a study of blood T cells in healthy people across ages. It was with a sample-barcoded 5' primer and a J-beta primer mix that a second PCR of about 6 to 11 cycles was run. Via MiXCR, TCRdb re-called the 5' RACE reads, giving one row per CDR3 protein. Of 800,000 to 950,000 distinct CDR3 sequences detected, roughly 48% appear once; the ten largest clones hold 10% to 15%. The CDR3 consists of 15 residues. CDR1 MNHEY and CDR2 SVGAGI come from the germline V gene. V dropped 4 bases and J dropped 2; count of bases not matched to a gene: 5. Sequencing was done on a sample of blood. The source is a young man in good health. The chain employs TRBV6-5 and TRBJ2-1; TRBD1 agrees at 7 bases. The CDR3, as DNA: TGTGCCAGCAGTTTCGGACAGGTAGCCTACAATGAGCAGTTCTTC. Translated: CASSFGQVAYNEQFF.